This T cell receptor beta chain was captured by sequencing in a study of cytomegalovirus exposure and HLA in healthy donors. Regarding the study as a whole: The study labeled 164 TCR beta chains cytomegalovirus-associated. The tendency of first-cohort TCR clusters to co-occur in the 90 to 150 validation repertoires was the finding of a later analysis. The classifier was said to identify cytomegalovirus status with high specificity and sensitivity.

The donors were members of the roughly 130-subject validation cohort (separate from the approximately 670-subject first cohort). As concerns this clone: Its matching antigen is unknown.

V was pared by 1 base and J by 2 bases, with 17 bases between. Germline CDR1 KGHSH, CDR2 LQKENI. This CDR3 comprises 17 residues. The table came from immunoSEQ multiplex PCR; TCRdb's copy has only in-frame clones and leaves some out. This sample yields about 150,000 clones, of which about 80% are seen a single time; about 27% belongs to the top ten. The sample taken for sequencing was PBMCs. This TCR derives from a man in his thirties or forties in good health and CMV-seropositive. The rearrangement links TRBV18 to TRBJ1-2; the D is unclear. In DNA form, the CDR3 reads TGTGCCAGCTCACCACAGGCCAGCCCTTCTAGCAACTATGGCTACACCTTC. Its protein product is CASSPQASPSSNYGYTF.